This T cell receptor (beta chain) is drawn from a study of response to subunit inactivated influenza vaccine. Study-level points and caveats: Few additional T cells are recruited per seasonal influenza vaccination, authors suggested.

Details on this clonotype: Its antigen is not identified.

V was clipped by 6 bases and J by 2 bases, with 13 bases between them. CDR3 size: 14 residues. Looked up from germline, CDR1 is SNHLY and CDR2 is FYNNEI. TCRdb ran MiXCR on the RT-PCR reads and lists one entry per CDR3 protein. The profile shows about half a million distinct CDR3 sequences, approximately 7.6% of them singletons. The receptor was derived from a man in his fifties or sixties who received an inactivated influenza vaccine. The V call is TRBV2, the J call TRBJ1-2; no definite D call. Sample: PBMCs from blood, taken roughly 24 months after vaccination. The CDR3 region is CASSGRTGNYGYTF. The CDR3 nucleotides read TGTGCCAGCAGCGGCCGTACGGGGAACTATGGCTACACCTTC.